This TCR beta chain was captured in a study of T cell repertoires in cytomegalovirus infection. About the research overall: CMV infection plus the matching HLA type was flagged by public TCR beta signatures. Study-wide results and caveats: The cumulative frequency of public TCR beta families distinguished individuals who carried CMV together with the relevant HLA.

This clonotype was found a few times. Its antigen is currently unknown. Each CDR3 protein gets one entry after TCRdb re-called the reads with MiXCR. The sample holds roughly 310,000 distinct CDR3 sequences; about 28% are singletons and the top ten take 15% to 25%. The CDR3 length is 15 residues. Germline V gives CDR1 SGHTA, CDR2 FQGNSA. With V trimmed by 1 base and J by 3 bases, 1 base remained unmatched. The chain combines TRBV7-2 with TRBJ2-2, with TRBD2 matching over 8 bases. This TCR was sampled from a human donor in good health (CMV status not recorded). Some clones in this sample may be carry-over from other donors' samples. This specimen consisted of cultured PBMCs, obtained from culture after CMV antigen stimulation. The CDR3 nucleotides read TGTGCCAGCAGCTTAGGAGCGGGAGACACCGGGGAGCTGTTTTTT. This translates into CASSLGAGDTGELFF.